Listed below are T cell receptor beta chains from one sample, sequenced in a study of blood T cell repertoires in COVID-19. TCRdb's copy holds only in-frame clones and misses some; the assay was immunoSEQ multiplex PCR. The profile covers tens of thousands of clones, with about four fifths appearing a single time and approximately 7.3% taken by the ten largest. The sequencing input was peripheral blood. These receptors were collected from a human donor in a cohort sampled during active COVID-19. Each CDR3 is given with its conserved first and last residue. The order of the fields is CDR3 protein, CDR3 DNA, clone size, D gene, V gene, J gene. D genes are given only for firm matches. Some rows mark clone size as missing; the rest say once, few, many or name a class of expanded clone.

CDR3 protein: CASRGGSQPQHF
CDR3 DNA: TGTGCCAGCAGGGGCGGGAGTCAGCCCCAGCATTTT
clone size: -
D gene: -
V gene: TRBV6-5
J gene: TRBJ1-5

CDR3 protein: CASSQTQVGAEQYF
CDR3 DNA: TGTGCCAGCAGCCAAACCCAGGTGGGGGCCGAGCAGTACTTC
clone size: once
D gene: -
V gene: TRBV4-2
J gene: TRBJ2-7

CDR3 protein: CASSEDRGLTEAFF
CDR3 DNA: TGCGCCAGCAGCGAGGACAGGGGGCTCACTGAAGCTTTCTTT
clone size: -
D gene: TRBD1
V gene: TRBV5-1
J gene: TRBJ1-1

CDR3 protein: CASSQLAPPYEQYF
CDR3 DNA: TGTGCCAGCAGTCAACTAGCGCCCCCCTACGAGCAGTACTTC
clone size: -
D gene: TRBD2
V gene: TRBV6-5
J gene: TRBJ2-7

CDR3 protein: CAISGTPGTEQYF
CDR3 DNA: TGTGCCATCAGCGGAACTCCCGGGACAGAGCAGTACTTC
clone size: once
D gene: -
V gene: TRBV10-3
J gene: TRBJ2-7

CDR3 protein: CASSHTSGGAADTQYF
CDR3 DNA: TGTGCCAGCAGCCACACTAGCGGGGGGGCGGCAGATACGCAGTATTTT
clone size: -
D gene: TRBD2
V gene: TRBV3-1/TRBV3-2
J gene: TRBJ2-3

CDR3 protein: CASSSYQTSGGSETQYF
CDR3 DNA: TGTGCCAGCAGCTCCTACCAGACTAGCGGGGGGTCAGAGACCCAGTACTTC
clone size: -
D gene: TRBD2
V gene: TRBV11-2
J gene: TRBJ2-5

CDR3 protein: CASSKRGQETQYF
CDR3 DNA: TGTGCCAGCAGCAAGCGGGGCCAAGAGACCCAGTACTTC
clone size: -
D gene: TRBD2
V gene: TRBV7-2
J gene: TRBJ2-5

CDR3 protein: CASSLEAGGPDTQYF
CDR3 DNA: TGTGCCAGCAGCTTAGAGGCGGGGGGGCCGGATACGCAGTATTTT
clone size: -
D gene: TRBD2
V gene: TRBV11-3
J gene: TRBJ2-3

CDR3 protein: CASSLIGQGADYEQYF
CDR3 DNA: TGTGCCAGCAGCTTGATCGGACAGGGGGCGGACTACGAGCAGTACTTC
clone size: once
D gene: TRBD1
V gene: TRBV5-5
J gene: TRBJ2-7

CDR3 protein: CASSFQSDSIFRNQPQHF
CDR3 DNA: TGCGCCAGCAGCTTCCAATCGGACAGTATCTTTCGCAATCAGCCCCAGCATTTT
clone size: few
D gene: -
V gene: TRBV5-1
J gene: TRBJ1-5

CDR3 protein: CASSRAGAYNEQFF
CDR3 DNA: TGTGCCAGCAGTAGAGCGGGGGCCTACAATGAGCAGTTCTTC
clone size: -
D gene: TRBD2
V gene: TRBV6-5
J gene: TRBJ2-1

CDR3 protein: CATSEPGQGKTGELFF
CDR3 DNA: TGTGCCACCAGTGAACCGGGACAGGGGAAAACCGGGGAGCTGTTTTTT
clone size: -
D gene: TRBD1
V gene: TRBV24-1
J gene: TRBJ2-2

CDR3 protein: CASSYTGLGSYEQYF
CDR3 DNA: TGCGCCAGCAGTTATACAGGGCTTGGGTCCTACGAGCAGTACTTC
clone size: -
D gene: -
V gene: TRBV5-1
J gene: TRBJ2-7

CDR3 protein: CASSIPGGDYGYTF
CDR3 DNA: TGTGCCAGCAGTATCCCGGGGGGGGACTATGGCTACACCTTC
clone size: -
D gene: -
V gene: TRBV5-4
J gene: TRBJ1-2

CDR3 protein: CSVRGQGADTQYF
CDR3 DNA: TGCAGCGTCCGGGGACAGGGCGCAGATACGCAGTATTTT
clone size: once
D gene: TRBD1
V gene: TRBV29-1
J gene: TRBJ2-3